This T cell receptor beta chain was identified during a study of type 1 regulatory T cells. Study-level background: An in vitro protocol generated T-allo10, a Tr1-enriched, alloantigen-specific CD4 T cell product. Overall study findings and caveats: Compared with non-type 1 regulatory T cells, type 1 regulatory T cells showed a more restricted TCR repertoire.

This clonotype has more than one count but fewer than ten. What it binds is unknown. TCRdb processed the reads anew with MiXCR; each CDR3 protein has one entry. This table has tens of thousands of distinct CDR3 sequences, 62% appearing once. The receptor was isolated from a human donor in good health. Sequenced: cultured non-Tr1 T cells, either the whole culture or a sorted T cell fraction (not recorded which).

The CDR3 DNA sequence: TGTGCCAGCAGTTACAAGGACGTTTATAGCAATCAGCCCCAGCATTTT. Amino acid sequence: CASSYKDVYSNQPQHF. This chain connects TRBV6-6 to TRBJ1-5; D unclear. The germline V gene has CDR1 MNHNY and CDR2 SVGAGI (reference sequence). There are 16 residues in the CDR3. Trimming took 2 bases from V and 0 from J, leaving 11 bases between them.